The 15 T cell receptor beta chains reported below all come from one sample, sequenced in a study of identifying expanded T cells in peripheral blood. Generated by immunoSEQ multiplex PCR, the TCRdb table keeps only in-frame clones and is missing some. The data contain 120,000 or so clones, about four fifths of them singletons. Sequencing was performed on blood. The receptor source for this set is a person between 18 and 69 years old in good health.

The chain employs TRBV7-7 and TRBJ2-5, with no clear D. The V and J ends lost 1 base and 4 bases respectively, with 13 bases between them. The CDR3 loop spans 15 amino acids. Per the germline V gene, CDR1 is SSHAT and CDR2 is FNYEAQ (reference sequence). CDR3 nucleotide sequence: TGTGCCAGCAGCTTAGTCCGGAGCACCTTAGAGACCCAGTACTTC. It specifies CASSLVRSTLETQYF.

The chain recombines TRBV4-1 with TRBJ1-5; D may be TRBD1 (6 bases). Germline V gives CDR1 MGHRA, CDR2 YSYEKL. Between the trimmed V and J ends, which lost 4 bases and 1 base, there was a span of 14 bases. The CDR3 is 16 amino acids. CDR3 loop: CASSRGAEMSNQPQHF. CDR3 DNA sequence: TGCGCCAGCAGCCGGGGGGCTGAAATGAGCAATCAGCCCCAGCATTTT.

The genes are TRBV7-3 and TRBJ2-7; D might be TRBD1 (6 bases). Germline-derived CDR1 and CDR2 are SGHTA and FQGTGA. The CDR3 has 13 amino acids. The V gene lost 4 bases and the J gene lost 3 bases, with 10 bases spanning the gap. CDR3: CASSSRQDYEQYF. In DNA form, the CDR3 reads TGTGCCAGCAGCTCGAGACAGGACTACGAGCAGTACTTC.

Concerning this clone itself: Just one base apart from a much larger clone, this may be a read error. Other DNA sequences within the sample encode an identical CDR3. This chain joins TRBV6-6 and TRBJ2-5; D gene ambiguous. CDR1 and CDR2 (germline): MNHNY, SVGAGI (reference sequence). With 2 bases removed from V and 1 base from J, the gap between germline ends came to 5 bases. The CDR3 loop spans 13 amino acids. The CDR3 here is CASSYLVQETQYF. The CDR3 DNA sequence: TGTGCCAGCAGTTACCTAGTCCAAGAGACCCAGTACTTC.

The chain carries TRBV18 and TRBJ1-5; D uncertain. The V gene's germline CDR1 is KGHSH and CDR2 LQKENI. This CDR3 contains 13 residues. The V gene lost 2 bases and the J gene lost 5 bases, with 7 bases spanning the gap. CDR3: CASSPYRDQPQHF. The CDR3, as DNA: TGTGCCAGCTCACCATACCGCGATCAGCCCCAGCATTTT.

CDR3 nucleotides: TGTGCCAGCAGGCGGGGGCCAGATACGCAGTATTTT. Translating gives CASRRGPDTQYF. This chain links TRBV27 with TRBJ2-3; weak D call: TRBD2 (7 bases). The CDR3 spans 12 residues. The germline gives CDR1 MNHEY, CDR2 SMNVEV (reference sequence). V lost 6 bases and J 4 bases, leaving 8 bases between the germline ends.

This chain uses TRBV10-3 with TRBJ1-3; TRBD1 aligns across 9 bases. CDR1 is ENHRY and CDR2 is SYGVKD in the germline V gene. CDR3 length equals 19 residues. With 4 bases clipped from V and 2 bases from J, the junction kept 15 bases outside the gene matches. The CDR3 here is CAISGTGQGKISAGNTIYF. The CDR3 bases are TGTGCCATCAGTGGGACGGGACAGGGAAAAATTTCAGCTGGAAACACCATATATTTT.

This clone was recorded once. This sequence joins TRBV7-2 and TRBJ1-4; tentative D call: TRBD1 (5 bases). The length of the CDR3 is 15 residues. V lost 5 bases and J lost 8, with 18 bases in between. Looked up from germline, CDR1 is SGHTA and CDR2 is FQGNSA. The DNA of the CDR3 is TGTGCCAGCAGCCCCGGAGGGACCCGGCGGGAAAAACTGTTTTTT. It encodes CASSPGGTRREKLFF.

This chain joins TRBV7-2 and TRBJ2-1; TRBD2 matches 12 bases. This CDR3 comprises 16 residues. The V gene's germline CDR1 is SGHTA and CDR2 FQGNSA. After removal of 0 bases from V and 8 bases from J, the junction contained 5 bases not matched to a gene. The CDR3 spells CASSLARTSGNYEQFF. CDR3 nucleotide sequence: TGTGCCAGCAGCTTAGCGCGGACTAGCGGGAATTATGAGCAGTTCTTC.

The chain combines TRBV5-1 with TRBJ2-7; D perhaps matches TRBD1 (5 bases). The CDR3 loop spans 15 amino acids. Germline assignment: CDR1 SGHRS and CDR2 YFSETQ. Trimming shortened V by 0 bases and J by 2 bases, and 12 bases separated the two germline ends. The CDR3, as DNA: TGCGCCAGCAGCTTGGAGGGGCGAGGTCCCTACGAGCAGTACTTC. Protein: CASSLEGRGPYEQYF.

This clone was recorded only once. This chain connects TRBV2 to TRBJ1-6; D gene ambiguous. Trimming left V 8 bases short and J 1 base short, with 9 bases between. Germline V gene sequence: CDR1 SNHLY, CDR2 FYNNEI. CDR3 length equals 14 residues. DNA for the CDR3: TGTGCCAGCCGGCTTAGTTCCTATAATTCACCCCTCCACTTT. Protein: CASRLSSYNSPLHF.

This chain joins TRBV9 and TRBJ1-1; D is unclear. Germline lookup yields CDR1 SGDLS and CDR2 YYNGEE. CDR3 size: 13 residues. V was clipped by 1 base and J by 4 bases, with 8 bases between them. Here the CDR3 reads CASSVFSGTEAFF. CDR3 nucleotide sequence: TGTGCCAGCAGCGTATTCAGTGGCACTGAAGCTTTCTTT.

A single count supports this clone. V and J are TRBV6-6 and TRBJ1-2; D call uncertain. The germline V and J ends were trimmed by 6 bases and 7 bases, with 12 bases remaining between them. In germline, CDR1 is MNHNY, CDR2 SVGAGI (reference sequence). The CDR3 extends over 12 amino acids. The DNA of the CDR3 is TGTGCCAGCAGACCGACGGCGGGTGGCTACACCTTC. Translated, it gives CASRPTAGGYTF.

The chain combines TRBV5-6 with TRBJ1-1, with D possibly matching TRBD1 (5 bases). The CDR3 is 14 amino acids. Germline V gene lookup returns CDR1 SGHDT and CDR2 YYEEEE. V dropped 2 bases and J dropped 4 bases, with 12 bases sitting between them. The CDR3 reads CASSLAGGFTEAFF. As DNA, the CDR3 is TGTGCCAGCAGCTTAGCTGGGGGTTTCACTGAAGCTTTCTTT.

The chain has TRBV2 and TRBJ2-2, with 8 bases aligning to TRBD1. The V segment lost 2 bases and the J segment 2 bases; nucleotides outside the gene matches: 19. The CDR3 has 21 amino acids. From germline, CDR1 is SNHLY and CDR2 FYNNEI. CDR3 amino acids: CASSERQGRLLLSFNTGELFF. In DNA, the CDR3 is TGTGCCAGCAGTGAACGACAGGGGCGTTTGTTACTGTCCTTCAACACCGGGGAGCTGTTTTTT.